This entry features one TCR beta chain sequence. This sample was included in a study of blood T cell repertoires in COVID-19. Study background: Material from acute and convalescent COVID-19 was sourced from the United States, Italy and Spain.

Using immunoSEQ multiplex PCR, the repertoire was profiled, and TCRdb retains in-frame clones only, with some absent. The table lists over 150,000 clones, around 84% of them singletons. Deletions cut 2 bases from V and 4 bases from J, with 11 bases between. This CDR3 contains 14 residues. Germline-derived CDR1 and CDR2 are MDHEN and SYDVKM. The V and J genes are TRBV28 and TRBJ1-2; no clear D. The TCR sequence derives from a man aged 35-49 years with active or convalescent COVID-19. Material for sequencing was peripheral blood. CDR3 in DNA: TGTGCCAGCAGTTTAGGAGATCTCCTCTATGGCTACACCTTC. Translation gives CASSLGDLLYGYTF.